The T cell receptor beta chain under discussion was sequenced for a study of CD8+CD57+ T cells in acquired aplastic anemia. At the level of the study: Sorted CD4+ and CD8+ cell DNA averaged roughly 3 ug.

In its sample, this clonotype was seen once. The antigen is not known. Sequencing involved patients with CD8+CD57+ cell expansion previously shown by flow cytometry. Whole-study results and caveats: A significant difference in CD8+ Simpson's diversity between patients and controls was not found. Some 27 CD8+ CDR3 sequences were shared between patients and controls.

Germline lookup yields CDR1 SGHNT and CDR2 YYREEE (reference sequence). V lost 4 bases to trimming and J lost 5 bases; unmatched junction nucleotides: 10. The CDR3 contains 17 residues. Genomic DNA, the template, was used for profiling of the TCR beta VDJ and CDR3. TCRdb reanalysed the reads using MiXCR and keeps one entry per CDR3 protein. The sample shows 150,000 to 200,000 distinct CDR3 sequences, around 48% of them seen only once. Sequencing used sorted CD4+, CD8+, or CD8+CD57+ T cells (not recorded which) from PBMCs. The TCR sequence derives from a human donor with aplastic anemia. This chain joins TRBV5-4 and TRBJ2-5, with 14 bases lining up with TRBD2. The CDR3 DNA is TGTGCCAGCAGCCCTCCCGGGACTAGCGGGAGTGGGGAGACCCAGTACTTC. Translation: CASSPPGTSGSGETQYF.